This T cell receptor (beta chain) stems from a study of identical twins. TCRdb independently ran MiXCR on the 5' RACE reads; one entry per CDR3 protein. The sample shows some 570,000 distinct CDR3 sequences, more than 20% of them seen only once. Unmatched junction bases numbered 6, after V lost 0 bases and J lost 5 bases. There are 16 residues in the CDR3. Germline CDR1 is MGHRA and CDR2 is YSYEKL. These sequences were also reported in another study, on yellow fever vaccine responses in identical twins.

This receptor was obtained from a woman aged 18-30 years in good health. The sample was CD4+ T cells sorted from blood. The chain recombines TRBV4-1 with TRBJ2-5, with 10 bases that match TRBD1. The DNA of the CDR3 is TGCGCCAGCAGCCAAGACGGTTGGGGACAGGGGGAGACCCAGTACTTC. It codes for CASSQDGWGQGETQYF.